This record looks at one T cell receptor beta chain sequence and its context. This sample is drawn from a study of blood T cell repertoires in COVID-19. About the research overall: Samples came from the United States, Italy and Spain, spanning acute and convalescent COVID-19. The cDNA or gDNA used as material had been derived from T cells, B-cell-depleted T cells, or PBMCs.

In the source study's methods: Scientists estimated how many nucleated cells there were by amplifying reference gene primers. TCRdb keeps only in-frame clones here, not all; method: immunoSEQ multiplex PCR. V and J calls and clone size are as listed in that table; D and trimming were resolved from the DNA. The sample lists approximately 99,000 clones; around 84% were seen once. The sample was peripheral blood. The sequence came from a woman aged 55-70 years in a cohort sampled during active or convalescent COVID-19.

The CDR3 DNA sequence: TGTGCCAGCAGTTTCAGGGGCATGTCCTCCAACACCGGGGAGCTGTTTTTT. It specifies CASSFRGMSSNTGELFF. The V call is TRBV11-3, the J call TRBJ2-2; D is perhaps TRBD1 (6 bases). This CDR3 has 17 residues. Germline CDR1 SGHNT, CDR2 YENEEA. Trimming took off 6 bases at V and 2 bases at J, with 19 bases between the two ends.